The clone carrying this T cell receptor beta chain was detected once. Its target is unknown. This record belongs to a study of shared clonotypes between healthy human individuals. Study-wide findings and caveats: Some clonotypes were shared by all four sorted-subset donors, while others were not shared. The non-shared ones had lower generation probabilities than the shared ones. In having few donors, the study represented limited genetic and exposure-history diversity.

Assay: immunoSEQ multiplex PCR; the TCRdb copy retains only in-frame clones and omits some. The sample lists 2,500,000 or so clones; around nine tenths were seen once. This TCR came from a man aged 18 to 35 in good health. The sample was naive CD4+ T cells sorted from blood. Subset specified: CD45RA+ positively selected.

CDR3 nucleotide sequence: TGCTGGCTTGGGGGGAGGGAGCAGTACTTC. This codes for CWLGGREQYF. The rearrangement joins TRBV20-1 to TRBJ2-7; D possibly corresponds to TRBD2 (6 bases). This CDR3 has 10 amino acids. The V gene's germline CDR1 is DFQATT and CDR2 SNEGSKA (reference sequence).